This T cell receptor (beta chain) was obtained from a study of sequential checkpoint blockade in melanoma. The V and J ends lost 7 bases and 7 bases, in that order; junction bases with no gene match: 11. This CDR3 has 15 amino acids. CDR1 is SGDLS, CDR2 YYNGEE, per germline. This clone was seen just once. Treatment given: randomized to nivolumab then ipilimumab (arm A) or the reverse (arm B). Assay: immunoSEQ multiplex PCR; the TCRdb copy retains only in-frame clones and omits some. The repertoire consists of roughly 9,900 clones, with about three fifths occurring once and the leading ten covering more than 35%.

The TCR comes from a human donor with melanoma. The rearrangement links TRBV9 to TRBJ1-5; 10 bases align to TRBD1. Material: CD8+ T cells sorted from blood (inferred from file names), obtained from a patient given nivolumab and ipilimumab in sequence. CDR3 residues: CASSPGGTGDQPQHF. CDR3 nucleotides: TGTGCCAGCTCTCCTGGCGGGACAGGGGACCAGCCCCAGCATTTT.